These 3 T cell receptor beta chains were sequenced from one sample in a study of CD8+CD57+ T cells in acquired aplastic anemia. Patients included in sequencing had previously demonstrated CD8+CD57+ cell expansion by flow cytometry. Genomic DNA constituted the template upon which TCR beta VDJ and CDR3 profiling was performed. TCRdb analysed the reads with MiXCR anew, one entry per CDR3 protein. Of about half a million distinct CDR3 sequences listed, around 32% were seen once; the top ten hold 0.75% to 0.95%. The specimen was sorted CD4+, CD8+, or CD8+CD57+ T cells (not recorded which) from PBMCs. These receptors were taken from a human donor with aplastic anemia.

This clonotype has ten or more counts. The V and J genes are TRBV19 and TRBJ2-7; 8 bases are a match to TRBD2. V was pared by 4 bases and J by 0 bases, with 8 bases of the junction left unmatched. Looked up from germline, CDR1 is LNHDA and CDR2 is SQIVND (reference sequence). The CDR3 runs to 16 residues. CDR3 nucleotide sequence: TGTGCCAGTAGTAAAAGCGGGGGACTCAGCTCCTACGAGCAGTACTTC. It codes for CASSKSGGLSSYEQYF.

In this sample, this clonotype turned up many times. V is TRBV2 and J is TRBJ2-3, with D uncertain. V lost 8 bases and J lost 5, with 11 bases in between. Per germline, CDR1 SNHLY and CDR2 FYNNEI. The CDR3 extends over 12 amino acids. The DNA for the CDR3 is TGTGCCAGCGCGCCTCTCGGAGATACGCAGTATTTT. This encodes CASAPLGDTQYF. The full variable domain, in which reference TRBV2 and TRBJ2-3 provide the parts outside the CDR3, is EPEVTQTPSHQVTQMGQEVILRCVPISNHLYFYWYRQILGQKVEFLVSFYNNEISEKSEIFDDQFSVERPDGSNFTLKIRSTKLEDSAMYFCASAPLGDTQYFGPGTRLTVL.

This clonotype was observed many times. The J gene is TRBJ2-2, the V gene TRBV10-3; 9 positions agree with TRBD1. The germline V gene encodes CDR1 ENHRY and CDR2 SYGVKD. CDR3 size: 14 residues. V lost 6 bases, J lost 5 bases, and 4 bases stayed unmatched. CDR3 DNA: TGTGCCATCAGGGGGGACAGGGATACCGGGGAGCTGTTTTTT. Translation gives CAIRGDRDTGELFF.